This T cell receptor beta chain was observed in a study of esophageal squamous cell carcinoma under preoperative chemotherapy. Using its own MiXCR run on the PCR reads, TCRdb lists one record per CDR3 protein. The top ten clones hold around 49% of a sample with approximately 15,000 distinct CDR3 sequences, approximately 57% of them seen once. The CDR3 sequence is 14 residues long. As regards this clonotype: What it binds is not known. One end of the junction varies from germline; a read error may be responsible.

Study-wide findings and caveats: After chemotherapy, TCR diversity rose significantly in peripheral T cells but not in tumor-infiltrating lymphocytes.

Time point given: before preoperative PTX-NDP chemotherapy. Patients received paclitaxel-nedaplatin as preoperative chemotherapy before surgery. This chain uses TRBV12-3 or TRBV12-4 with TRBJ2-3; TRBD2 matches at 7 bases. Sampling took place from a patient given preoperative chemotherapy. The clonotype was recovered from a human donor with esophageal squamous cell carcinoma. The donor label of this sample is uncertain. The CDR3 DNA reads as TGCGCCAGCGTGGGGGGGGGAACCAAAAACACTCAGTATTTT. It codes for CASVGGGTKNTQYF.